Listed here are 30 T cell receptor beta chains from one sample, sequenced in a study of brain T cells in children with intractable seizures. Sequencing used immunoSEQ multiplex PCR; TCRdb keeps in-frame clones, though not all of them. The sample has around 80,000 clones; more than 75% are singletons. Sequencing was performed on peripheral blood, taken at surgery. These receptors were collected from a girl under 10 years old with Rasmussen encephalitis and intractable seizures.

V usage is TRBV10-1 and J usage is TRBJ2-3, with unresolved D. With 2 bases removed from V and 7 bases from J, the gap between germline ends came to 16 bases. This CDR3 region has 15 residues. Germline V CDR1 and CDR2: WNHNN, SYGVQD (reference sequence). The CDR3: CASSEGSAITNTQYF. DNA of the CDR3: TGCGCCAGCAGTGAGGGGTCGGCTATCACGAATACGCAGTATTTT.

The chain carries TRBV9 and TRBJ1-5, with TRBD1 matching 9 bases. Trimming at V came to 3 bases and at J to 4 bases, leaving 5 bases not matched to a gene. Germline V gene lookup returns CDR1 SGDLS and CDR2 YYNGEE. The CDR3 has 15 residues. The CDR3: CASSAGTGLNQPQHF. As DNA, the CDR3 is TGTGCCAGCAGCGCCGGGACAGGGCTTAATCAGCCCCAGCATTTT.

The V call is TRBV3-1 (or the pseudogene TRBV3-2), the J call TRBJ1-2; tentatively, D is TRBD1 (5 bases). Looked up from germline, CDR1 is LGHDT and CDR2 is YNNKEL (reference sequence). Between the trimmed V and J ends, which lost 6 bases and 2 bases, there was a span of 16 bases. The CDR3 extends over 15 amino acids. CDR3 region: CASSRTRDVNYGYTF. For the CDR3, the DNA is TGTGCCAGCAGTCGAACACGGGACGTAAACTATGGCTACACCTTC.

The chain employs TRBV28 and TRBJ2-7, with a weak D call TRBD1 (6 bases). The V and J ends lost 5 bases and 6 bases respectively, with 23 bases between them. This CDR3 has 16 residues. Germline CDR1 and CDR2: MDHEN and SYDVKM. This chain's CDR3 is CASSPMGRNRAAEQYF. DNA for the CDR3: TGTGCCAGCAGTCCGATGGGAAGAAACAGGGCGGCCGAGCAGTACTTC.

The CDR3 here is CASSLTNGDEQYF. CDR3 coding DNA: TGTGCCAGCAGCTTAACTAACGGGGACGAGCAGTACTTC. The rearrangement uses TRBV7-7 and TRBJ2-7; D may be TRBD2 (5 bases). Per germline, CDR1 SSHAT and CDR2 FNYEAQ (reference sequence). The CDR3 covers 13 residues. The ends were cut back, 2 bases at V and 5 bases at J, with 10 bases in the middle. Looking up the rest from reference TRBV7-7 and TRBJ2-7 gives the full variable domain: GAGVSQSPRYKVTKRGQDVTLRCDPISSHATLYWYQQALGQGPEFLTYFNYEAQPDKSGLPSDRFSAERPEGSISTLTIQRTEQRDSAMYRCASSLTNGDEQYFGPGTRLTVT.

This clone has just a few counts. This sequence joins TRBV7-9 and TRBJ2-7, with D tentatively TRBD1 or TRBD2 (5 bases each). V shed 4 bases and J shed 6 bases, with 10 bases lying between them. Germline CDR1 reads SEHNR; CDR2 reads FQNEAQ (reference sequence). The CDR3 consists of 12 residues. CDR3 amino acids: CASSSGPAEQYF. Written as DNA, the CDR3 is TGTGCCAGCAGCTCGGGACCAGCCGAGCAGTACTTC.

The chain has TRBV9 and TRBJ2-3; 8 nucleotides line up with TRBD1. The length of the CDR3 is 15 residues. Germline assignment: CDR1 SGDLS and CDR2 YYNGEE. Trimming at V came to 3 bases and at J to 3 bases, leaving 6 bases not matched to a gene. CDR3 in amino acids: CASSDRTGRTDTQYF. The CDR3 bases are TGTGCCAGCAGCGACAGGACAGGGAGGACAGATACGCAGTATTTT.

The J gene is TRBJ2-1, the V gene TRBV5-6; tentatively, D is TRBD1 (6 bases). This CDR3 comprises 14 residues. Trimming shortened V by 4 bases and J by 5 bases, and 13 bases separated the two germline ends. Germline loops: CDR1 SGHDT, CDR2 YYEEEE. Here the CDR3 reads CASSPTGRDNEQFF. CDR3 bases: TGTGCCAGCAGCCCGACAGGAAGGGACAATGAGCAGTTCTTC. Variable domain in full (rest from reference TRBV5-6 and TRBJ2-1): DAGVTQSPTHLIKTRGQQVTLRCSPKSGHDTVSWYQQALGQGPQFIFQYYEEEERQRGNFPDRFSGHQFPNYSSELNVNALLLGDSALYLCASSPTGRDNEQFFGPGTRLTVL.

This rearrangement joins TRBV19 to TRBJ2-7; 9 bases line up with TRBD1. J was trimmed by 4 bases and V by 6 bases; bases with no gene match: 4. The CDR3 has 13 residues. CDR1 is LNHDA, CDR2 SQIVND, per germline (reference sequence). The CDR3 DNA is TGTGCCAGTAGCCGGGACAGGGAATACGAGCAGTACTTC. Translating it yields CASSRDREYEQYF.

V usage is TRBV14 and J usage is TRBJ2-1; TRBD2 matches 10 bases. Germline V gene sequence: CDR1 SGHDN, CDR2 FVKESK. CDR3 length: 16 amino acids. Trimming cost V 6 bases and J 7 bases; bases outside gene matches: 12. CDR3 sequence reads: CASRPESGRALNEQFF. CDR3 bases: TGTGCCAGCAGACCTGAAAGCGGGAGGGCCTTAAATGAGCAGTTCTTC.

This chain joins TRBV3-1 (or the pseudogene TRBV3-2) and TRBJ2-7; D is unresolved. V gave up 7 bases and J gave up 5 bases, with 21 bases separating them. The CDR3 covers 15 residues. Germline V gene lookup returns CDR1 LGHDT and CDR2 YNNKEL (reference sequence). The CDR3: CASTPQPMYPHEQYF. CDR3 DNA: TGTGCCAGCACCCCTCAGCCTATGTACCCCCACGAGCAGTACTTC.

The chain joins TRBV3-1 (or the pseudogene TRBV3-2) to TRBJ2-5, with TRBD2 as a possible D gene (5 bases). V was pared by 0 bases and J by 5 bases, with 16 bases between. Germline CDR1 and CDR2: LGHDT and YNNKEL (reference sequence). The CDR3 consists of 16 residues. CDR3 DNA: TGTGCCAGCAGCCAAGATATTTGGCTAGCCGGGGAGACCCAGTACTTC. This translates into CASSQDIWLAGETQYF.

This chain connects TRBV7-9 to TRBJ1-2, with D possibly matching TRBD1 (6 bases). Germline V gene sequence: CDR1 SEHNR, CDR2 FQNEAQ (reference sequence). This CDR3 spans 15 amino acids. Trimming pared 4 bases from V and 2 bases from J, leaving 14 bases between. CDR3 sequence (DNA): TGTGCCAGCAGCTCCCCCTCCGGGACAAACTATGGCTACACCTTC. This gives the protein CASSSPSGTNYGYTF. Filled out from reference TRBV7-9 and TRBJ1-2, the complete variable domain reads DTGVSQNPRHKITKRGQNVTFRCDPISEHNRLYWYRQTLGQGPEFLTYFQNEAQLEKSRLLSDRFSAERPKGSFSTLEIQRTEQGDSAMYLCASSSPSGTNYGYTFGSGTRLTVV.

V and J are TRBV4-1 and TRBJ2-1, with D perhaps TRBD1 or TRBD2 (5 bases each). The germline V gene encodes CDR1 MGHRA and CDR2 YSYEKL. CDR3 length: 15 residues. Trimming removed 1 base at V and 7 bases at J, with 14 bases between. The CDR3 bases are TGCGCCAGCAGCCAAGGCGGGCAGGGAGTAAATGAGCAGTTCTTC. This translates into CASSQGGQGVNEQFF.

The chain has TRBV13 and TRBJ2-7; 9 bases align to TRBD2. J was trimmed by 5 bases and V by 3 bases; bases with no gene match: 2. Germline CDR1 PRHDT, CDR2 FYEKMQ (reference sequence). CDR3 length: 13 residues. Here the CDR3 reads CASSLGLADEQYF. Written as DNA, the CDR3 is TGTGCCAGCAGCTTGGGACTAGCAGACGAGCAGTACTTC.

This clone was seen only a few times. V is TRBV7-9 and J is TRBJ1-1, with TRBD1 as a possible D gene (5 bases). This CDR3 region has 16 residues. Trimming pared 5 bases from V and 1 base from J, leaving 17 bases between. Germline CDR1 and CDR2: SEHNR and FQNEAQ (reference sequence). For the CDR3, the DNA is TGTGCCAGCAGCCTATCAGGGCGGTGGAAGAACACTGAAGCTTTCTTT. This translates into CASSLSGRWKNTEAFF. Full variable domain (outside the CDR3, taken from reference TRBV7-9 and TRBJ1-1): DTGVSQNPRHKITKRGQNVTFRCDPISEHNRLYWYRQTLGQGPEFLTYFQNEAQLEKSRLLSDRFSAERPKGSFSTLEIQRTEQGDSAMYLCASSLSGRWKNTEAFFGQGTRLTVV.

The rearrangement joins TRBV30 to TRBJ2-5; 7 positions match TRBD2. The CDR3 totals 15 residues. Germline CDR1 GTSNPN, CDR2 SVGIG (reference sequence). V lost 4 bases and J lost 7; bases outside the gene matches: 15. CDR3 loop: CAWTPSGGVFATQYF. CDR3 bases: TGTGCCTGGACTCCAAGTGGGGGGGTTTTTGCGACCCAGTACTTC.

The J gene is TRBJ2-1, the V gene TRBV24-1; no clear D. The CDR3 is made up of 11 amino acids. Germline loops: CDR1 KGHDR, CDR2 SFDVKD. The V and J ends lost 9 bases and 8 bases respectively, with 10 bases between them. CDR3 residues: CATSTSHEQFF. The CDR3 nucleotides are TGTGCCACCTCAACGAGTCATGAGCAGTTCTTC.

This chain links TRBV6-5 with TRBJ1-5; 7 nucleotides line up with TRBD1. Germline-derived CDR1 and CDR2 are MNHEY and SVGAGI. The junction had 12 bases not matched to a gene; V was cut back by 6 bases and J by 7 bases. This CDR3 is built from 15 residues. CDR3 in DNA: TGTGCCAGCAGGGACAGGTTTGGTGGGATGCAGCCCCAGCATTTT. Its protein product is CASRDRFGGMQPQHF.

The chain joins TRBV30 to TRBJ2-7; D gene ambiguous. This CDR3 is built from 16 residues. V lost 3 bases and J lost 0, with 18 bases in between. CDR1 GTSNPN and CDR2 SVGIG come from the germline V gene (reference sequence). CDR3 sequence: CAWRRPPSDVSYEQYF. Written as DNA, the CDR3 is TGTGCCTGGAGGCGGCCCCCCTCGGACGTCTCCTACGAGCAGTACTTC.

The chain employs TRBV4-1 and TRBJ2-1; no firm D call. Looked up from germline, CDR1 is MGHRA and CDR2 is YSYEKL. Trimming removed 6 bases from V and 1 base from J, with 22 bases in between. There are 18 residues in the CDR3. The CDR3 coding sequence is TGCGCCAGCAGTTTCACCCCGGAAGGGCTACTTTCCTACAATGAGCAGTTCTTC. Amino acid sequence: CASSFTPEGLLSYNEQFF.

The V call is TRBV7-9, the J call TRBJ2-5; a weak D match, TRBD1 (5 bases). In germline, CDR1 is SEHNR, CDR2 FQNEAQ (reference sequence). The CDR3 length is 13 residues. Trimming cost V 3 bases and J 5 bases, with 10 bases left between them. CDR3 in DNA: TGTGCCAGCAGCTTTCCAGCAGGGGAGACCCAGTACTTC. This gives the protein CASSFPAGETQYF.

The chain links TRBV6-5 to TRBJ2-7, with D perhaps matching TRBD1 or TRBD2 (5 bases each). CDR3 length: 16 amino acids. The germline V and J ends were trimmed by 0 bases and 2 bases, with 14 bases remaining between them. CDR1 MNHEY and CDR2 SVGAGI come from the germline V gene. Here the CDR3 DNA reads TGTGCCAGCAGTTACTCGATTCCAGGGAGCACCTACGAGCAGTACTTC. Amino acids: CASSYSIPGSTYEQYF.

V is TRBV6-5 and J is TRBJ2-7; unclear D gene. V dropped 6 bases and J dropped 6 bases, with 15 bases sitting between them. The CDR3 consists of 13 residues. Per germline, CDR1 MNHEY and CDR2 SVGAGI. CDR3 sequence: CASSFRWKSEQYF. CDR3 DNA: TGTGCCAGCAGCTTCAGGTGGAAATCCGAGCAGTACTTC.

V usage is TRBV18 and J usage is TRBJ1-4, with D maybe TRBD1 (5 bases). The germline CDR1 and CDR2 sequences are KGHSH and LQKENI. The CDR3 is 15 amino acids. V lost 3 bases to trimming and J lost 7 bases, with 15 bases between them. CDR3 protein: CASSPRDGGTEKLFF. CDR3 nucleotides: TGTGCCAGCTCACCCCGTGACGGGGGGACTGAAAAACTGTTTTTT. Using reference TRBV18 and TRBJ1-4 for the parts outside the CDR3, the full variable domain is NAGVMQNPRHLVRRRGQEARLRCSPMKGHSHVYWYRQLPEEGLKFMVYLQKENIIDESGMPKERFSAEFPKEGPSILRIQQVVRGDSAAYFCASSPRDGGTEKLFFGSGTQLSVL.

The chain is built from TRBV19 and TRBJ2-6; D not resolved. Germline V gene lookup returns CDR1 LNHDA and CDR2 SQIVND (reference sequence). V lost 2 bases to trimming and J lost 0 bases, with 8 bases between them. The CDR3 loop spans 16 amino acids. CDR3 sequence reads: CASSILGPSGANVLTF. Here the CDR3 DNA reads TGTGCCAGTAGTATACTCGGGCCCTCTGGGGCCAACGTCCTGACTTTC.

The CDR3, as DNA: TGTGCCAGCAGTGTGGGGGCGGGGAGGAGCACAGATACGCAGTATTTT. Its translation: CASSVGAGRSTDTQYF. The chain recombines TRBV25-1 with TRBJ2-3; perhaps D is TRBD1 or TRBD2 (6 bases each). From germline, CDR1 is MGHDK and CDR2 SYGVNS. CDR3 length: 16 amino acids. Deletions cut 4 bases from V and 0 bases from J, with 14 bases between.

The chain couples TRBV5-1 to TRBJ1-4; 9 bases fit TRBD1. V lost 4 bases and J lost 7; bases outside the gene matches: 8. CDR3 length: 15 amino acids. Looked up from germline, CDR1 is SGHRS and CDR2 is YFSETQ. In DNA form, the CDR3 reads TGCGCCAGCAGCCCGACCGGGACAGGGTCTGAAAAACTGTTTTTT. Residues: CASSPTGTGSEKLFF.

The gene calls are TRBV4-1 and TRBJ1-1, with D unresolved. Trimming removed 2 bases from V and 4 bases from J, with 17 bases in between. CDR1 is MGHRA, CDR2 YSYEKL, per germline. The CDR3 covers 16 residues. CDR3 sequence (DNA): TGCGCCAGCAGCCAATACCCGTGGCCCTGGGGCACTGAAGCTTTCTTT. Translated: CASSQYPWPWGTEAFF.

V usage is TRBV2 and J usage is TRBJ2-3, with TRBD2 matching over 8 bases. In germline, CDR1 is SNHLY, CDR2 FYNNEI. The V segment lost 4 bases and the J segment 4 bases; nucleotides outside the gene matches: 16. This CDR3 region has 18 residues. The CDR3 DNA reads TGTGCCAGCAGTGCCCGGGGGTTCGGCGGGAGGAACGCAGATACGCAGTATTTT. This sequence encodes CASSARGFGGRNADTQYF.